This T cell receptor (beta chain) was captured by sequencing in a study of T cells after posttransplantation cyclophosphamide. J gave up 7 bases and V 2 bases, and 7 bases lay outside the gene matches. The CDR3 has 14 amino acids. Germline values: CDR1 ENHRY, CDR2 SYGVKD. The study, taken as a whole, reports: TRB overlap between skin or GI tissue T cells and blood was limited. Later post-transplant blood repertoires were often dominated by donor CD8+ memory clones.

This clone has ten or more counts. Its antigen is unidentified. Method: immunoSEQ multiplex PCR; TCRdb's copy keeps in-frame clones and lacks some. Observed are under 45,000 clones, no singletons, with the top ten taking about 4.2%. What was sequenced was PBMCs. V and J are TRBV10-3 and TRBJ1-1; 7 bases are a match to TRBD1. The origin of this receptor is a woman aged 50 to 65 in good health and a related stem cell transplant donor. CDR3 nucleotide sequence: TGTGCCATCAGTGAGACAGGGGATTATAGTGAAGCTTTCTTT. Translating it yields CAISETGDYSEAFF.